This TCR beta chain stems from a study of regulatory T cells in long-lasting Graves disease (dated by TCRdb to the early 2020s). Study-wide context: Persistent Graves' disease was defined as antithyroid drug treatment for over 5 years with persistently positive TSH receptor autoantibodies. Peripheral blood TCR sequencing and RNA sequencing compared persistent Graves' disease patients with newly diagnosed Graves' disease patients. The study was registered as a clinical trial and conducted in China. TCR sequencing covered about 13 persistent and some 20 newly diagnosed Graves' disease patients, around 33 samples in total. On average, persistent Graves' disease patients in the clinical cohort had been on antithyroid drugs for about 10 years. Study-wide conclusions, independent of this receptor: A larger number of public clonotypes was shared among persistent patients (fewer than 3,000) than among newly diagnosed patients (roughly 1,000). The authors noted that the small sample size was a limitation that may lower accuracy. Only peripheral blood was studied, because thyroid tissue, the primary lesion, was inaccessible. Lower TCR Shannon entropy and fewer highly expanded clones were observed in persistent Graves' disease patients than in newly diagnosed patients, which suggested clonal expansion. Only the TCR beta chain was sequenced and analyzed. Persistent disease showed preferential use of TRBV28, TRBJ1-2 and TRBJ2-5, whereas newly diagnosed disease favored TRBV20-1 and TRBJ2-1.

A note on this clonotype: No cognate antigen has been identified for it. Base qualities are missing; no much larger clone stands one base away.

CDR3 length: 14 amino acids, cysteine to phenylalanine. Only the CDR3 DNA is retained, 42 bases long and in frame from the first base. Between the V and J ends, shortened by 0 bases and 7 bases respectively, the junction contains 9 bases. From a lookup of the germline V gene (reference sequence), CDR1 and CDR2 are PRHDT and FYEKMQ. Taken with the paper, the label for time point translates to: persistent/refractory GD, antithyroid drugs over 5 years with positive TRAb. For both TCR sequencing and RNA sequencing, RNA was extracted from PBMCs using TRIzol. The diagnosis of Graves' disease was made according to American Thyroid Association guidelines. Recruitment of patients was carried out at an endocrinology department in Xi'an, China. From each patient, approximately 10 milliliters of peripheral blood was collected into an EDTA anticoagulant tube. PBMCs were isolated by Ficoll Paque Plus density gradient separation without further T cell sorting. An Agilent 2100 Bioanalyzer and agarose gel were used to assess RNA quality, and a NanoDrop 2000 was used to measure RNA concentration.

The library was made by multiplex PCR. These reads were obtained on an Illumina HiSeq 4000. To build TCR beta libraries, CDR3 regions were amplified by Arm-PCR using iRepertoire HTBI primers. Before sequencing, the PCR products underwent gel purification. For the original study's pipeline: A total of some 65 TRBV and some 13 TRBJ segments were identified across samples and were used for gene usage analysis of CDR3 amino acid clonotypes. COPE and FqMerger were used to merge filtered high-quality paired reads into contigs. Contigs were aligned with BLAST to IMGT TRBV, TRBD and TRBJ reference genes, and CDR3 was defined per IMGT. Highly expanded clones were defined as clonotypes with a frequency above 0.1%. Shannon entropy served as the measure of repertoire diversity, while the Gini coefficient captured V-J evenness. Public clonotypes were defined as clonotypes shared by more than one individual. TCRdb reprocessed the public reads (quality trimming at Q25 with fastp, clone calling with MiXCR) and kept in-frame beta chains. Entries are consolidated by CDR3 protein sequence, retaining the most common genes and DNA. TCRdb, rather than the study authors, made the V and J calls. A total of more than 300,000 distinct CDR3 sequences appear in this sample, roughly 25% of them only once. The top ten clonotypes cover around 30% of the sample.

This clonotype was obtained from a woman in her thirties or forties with Graves disease. Donor details come from another sample of the same person, matched by shared clones. Specimen: peripheral blood mononuclear cells (PBMCs), collected when the disease was refractory, from a patient treated with antithyroid drugs. In this chain, TRBV13 is recombined with TRBJ2-2; too little of a D gene remains to name it. The encoded CDR3 is CASSLGLGIGELFF. The bases read TGTGCCAGCAGCTTAGGGCTAGGAATCGGGGAGCTGTTTTTT.